The 28 T cell receptor beta chains given below trace back to one sample, sequenced in a study of early T cells in non-severe SARS-CoV-2 infection. TCRdb re-called the 5' RACE reads through MiXCR, storing one row per CDR3 protein. This sample has around 93,000 distinct CDR3 sequences, with about 12% found just once. The input for sequencing was whole blood, taken at baseline. These receptors came from an adult who was a healthcare worker with PCR-confirmed SARS-CoV-2 infection or an uninfected control (not recorded which).

CDR3: CASSMRPGGGETQYF. The CDR3, as DNA: TGTGCCAGCAGCATGCGCCCCGGCGGAGGGGAGACCCAGTACTTC. This chain joins TRBV9 and TRBJ2-5; weak D call: TRBD2 (6 bases). Deletions cut 4 bases from V and 5 bases from J, with 18 bases between. This CDR3 contains 15 residues. Germline V CDR1 and CDR2: SGDLS, YYNGEE.

The chain uses TRBV20-1 and TRBJ2-7; 8 nucleotides agree with TRBD2. The germline CDR1 and CDR2 sequences are DFQATT and SNEGSKA (reference sequence). The ends lost 2 bases at V and 4 bases at J; junction bases unmatched: 7. The CDR3 is made up of 14 amino acids. The CDR3 reads CSARLSGGRYEQYF. In DNA, the CDR3 is TGCAGTGCTAGATTGAGCGGGGGAAGGTACGAGCAGTACTTC.

This clonotype appeared a few times. The V and J genes are TRBV5-1 and TRBJ1-2, with a tentative D call TRBD1 (6 bases). Germline values: CDR1 SGHRS, CDR2 YFSETQ. V was clipped by 4 bases and J by 4 bases, with 11 bases between them. CDR3 length: 13 residues. CDR3 residues: CASSPTGPYGYTF. DNA of the CDR3: TGCGCCAGCAGCCCTACAGGGCCCTATGGCTACACCTTC.

The sample holds a few counts of this clonotype. The V gene is TRBV18, the J gene TRBJ1-1, with D possibly matching TRBD1 (5 bases). Deletions cut 4 bases from V and 2 bases from J, with 17 bases between. The V gene's germline CDR1 is KGHSH and CDR2 LQKENI. This CDR3 spans 16 amino acids. CDR3 nucleotide sequence: TGTGCCAGCTCACTCCCCTCAAGGGGTTTCAACACTGAAGCTTTCTTT. Translation: CASSLPSRGFNTEAFF.

The chain is built from TRBV18 and TRBJ2-5, with D perhaps TRBD1 (5 bases). The CDR3 runs 15 residues. V was clipped by 3 bases and J by 2 bases, with 13 bases between them. The germline gives CDR1 KGHSH, CDR2 LQKENI. Here the CDR3 reads CASSPTNRQQETQYF. Here the CDR3 DNA reads TGTGCCAGCTCACCCACCAATAGACAGCAAGAGACCCAGTACTTC.

This chain connects TRBV14 to TRBJ1-1, with unresolved D. CDR1 and CDR2 from the germline V gene are SGHDN and FVKESK. Deletions cut 0 bases from V and 3 bases from J, with 14 bases between. CDR3 size: 16 residues. CDR3 nucleotides: TGTGCCAGCAGCCAAGATCTAGCCAGCGCCCACACTGAAGCTTTCTTT. Residues: CASSQDLASAHTEAFF.

This clonotype was observed a few times. The chain uses TRBV3-1 and TRBJ1-6, with TRBD1 matching 10 bases. Germline assignment: CDR1 LGHDT and CDR2 YNNKEL (reference sequence). CDR3 length equals 16 residues. With 4 bases clipped from V and 4 bases from J, the junction kept 4 bases outside the gene matches. CDR3: CASSRRTGGYNSPLHF. The CDR3 DNA follows: TGTGCCAGCAGCCGTCGGACAGGGGGATATAATTCACCCCTCCACTTT.

This clonotype was found a few times. This sequence joins TRBV6-6 and TRBJ1-5; D unclear. V gave up 6 bases and J gave up 6 bases, with 12 bases separating them. Germline loops: CDR1 MNHNY, CDR2 SVGAGI (reference sequence). This CDR3 spans 13 amino acids. The CDR3: CASRGRSGQPQHF. The CDR3 DNA follows: TGTGCCAGCAGAGGCAGGAGTGGTCAGCCCCAGCATTTT.

This clonotype was counted between two and nine times. This chain's CDR3 is CASSRLMYQETQYF. The CDR3 DNA reads as TGTGCCAGCAGCCGGCTTATGTACCAAGAGACCCAGTACTTC. The chain recombines TRBV3-1 with TRBJ2-5; D is uncertain. Trimming stripped 4 bases from V and 0 bases from J, with 9 bases between. CDR1 LGHDT and CDR2 YNNKEL come from the germline V gene (reference sequence). The CDR3 is 14 amino acids.

This clonotype was counted only a few times. This chain joins TRBV7-9 and TRBJ2-7, with no clear D. Trimming left V 3 bases short and J 5 bases short, with 5 bases between. The CDR3 length is 11 residues. CDR1 and CDR2 from the germline V gene are SEHNR and FQNEAQ (reference sequence). CDR3 in DNA: TGTGCCAGCAGCTTTAGGGACGAGCAGTACTTC. It translates to CASSFRDEQYF.

Only a few counts were recorded for this clonotype. The chain joins TRBV12-3 or TRBV12-4 to TRBJ1-2, with 8 bases that match TRBD1. The ends lost 4 bases at V and 3 bases at J; junction bases unmatched: 4. The CDR3 runs to 14 residues. The CDR3 reads CASSSYRGDYGYTF. Written as DNA, the CDR3 is TGTGCCAGCAGTTCATACAGGGGGGACTATGGCTACACCTTC.

The V gene is TRBV28, the J gene TRBJ2-7, with no clear D. Between the trimmed V and J ends, which lost 2 bases and 2 bases, there was a span of 7 bases. CDR1 is MDHEN, CDR2 SYDVKM, per germline. There are 13 residues in the CDR3. The CDR3 protein is CASSLVTAYEQYF. CDR3 nucleotides: TGTGCCAGCAGTTTAGTCACTGCCTACGAGCAGTACTTC.

This clonotype has a handful of counts. The chain links TRBV13 to TRBJ1-5; D possibly corresponds to TRBD1 (6 bases). This CDR3 has 15 residues. Trimming took 6 bases from V and 5 from J, leaving 17 bases between them. CDR1 and CDR2 (germline): PRHDT, FYEKMQ (reference sequence). The CDR3 DNA follows: TGTGCCAGCAGTAGGGCAGGGGTCAATGATCAGCCCCAGCATTTT. The encoded protein is CASSRAGVNDQPQHF.

This clonotype was counted many times. This chain joins TRBV7-9 and TRBJ2-5, with 13 bases aligning to TRBD2. Losses at the gene ends were 4 bases for V and 4 bases for J; bases not matched to a gene: 3. Germline V gene lookup returns CDR1 SEHNR and CDR2 FQNEAQ (reference sequence). This CDR3 has 15 amino acids. CDR3 sequence: CASSSLAGGPETQYF. CDR3 DNA sequence: TGTGCCAGCAGCTCACTAGCGGGAGGGCCAGAGACCCAGTACTTC.

The chain has TRBV27 and TRBJ2-7; tentative D call: TRBD2 (5 bases). The CDR3 totals 14 residues. The V and J ends lost 4 bases and 7 bases respectively, with 17 bases between them. CDR1 MNHEY and CDR2 SMNVEV come from the germline V gene (reference sequence). In DNA, the CDR3 is TGTGCCAGCAGTTCCTGGACTGACCCGGGGGAGCAGTACTTC. Translation: CASSSWTDPGEQYF.

V usage is TRBV4-2 and J usage is TRBJ1-2; no reliable D call. In germline, CDR1 is LGHNA, CDR2 YNFKEQ. V lost 6 bases and J 2 bases, leaving 10 bases between the germline ends. The CDR3 contains 13 residues. The CDR3 DNA is TGTGCCAGCAGTTATTCAGCGAACTATGGCTACACCTTC. This gives the protein CASSYSANYGYTF.

This clonotype was recorded at least ten times. The chain uses TRBV25-1 and TRBJ2-3; no clear D. The germline V gene encodes CDR1 MGHDK and CDR2 SYGVNS. The CDR3 is 14 residues long. Trimming removed 4 bases at V and 8 bases at J, with 16 bases between. The CDR3 protein is CASSAGFSKVTQYF. For the CDR3, the DNA is TGTGCCAGCAGTGCCGGGTTCAGCAAGGTTACGCAGTATTTT.

Only a few counts were recorded for this clonotype. The chain combines TRBV19 with TRBJ1-5; D remains unclear. Trimming took 5 bases from V and 6 from J, leaving 8 bases between them. In germline, CDR1 is LNHDA, CDR2 SQIVND (reference sequence). The CDR3 is made up of 12 amino acids. CDR3 sequence: CASSLTFQPQHF. CDR3 nucleotides: TGTGCCAGTAGTTTGACATTTCAGCCCCAGCATTTT.

The chain links TRBV12-3 or TRBV12-4 to TRBJ2-3; D not resolved. The length of the CDR3 is 13 residues. Trimming removed 3 bases at V and 2 bases at J, with 6 bases between. The CDR3 reads CASSFGLTDTQYF. The CDR3, as DNA: TGTGCCAGCAGTTTCGGGCTCACAGATACGCAGTATTTT.

The sample holds a few counts of this clonotype. The chain carries TRBV7-9 and TRBJ1-3; D is perhaps TRBD1 (5 bases). The ends were cut back, 1 base at V and 4 bases at J, with 11 bases in the middle. The CDR3 is made up of 15 amino acids. In germline, CDR1 is SEHNR, CDR2 FQNEAQ (reference sequence). CDR3 bases: TGTGCCAGCAGCTTAGGGGGCCTGGGAGGAAACACCATATATTTT. Amino acids: CASSLGGLGGNTIYF.

The chain combines TRBV6-6 with TRBJ1-5; no firm D call. The CDR3 totals 15 residues. The V end lost 2 bases, the J end lost 0 bases, and 8 bases lay between the germline ends. CDR1 and CDR2 from the germline V gene are MNHNY and SVGAGI (reference sequence). The CDR3 loop is CASSYETSSNQPQHF. The CDR3 nucleotides are TGTGCCAGCAGTTACGAGACAAGTAGCAATCAGCCCCAGCATTTT.

This clonotype occurred a few times. The rearrangement uses TRBV7-2 and TRBJ1-6; D not resolved. The V and J ends lost 2 bases and 7 bases respectively, with 6 bases between them. Germline loops: CDR1 SGHTA, CDR2 FQGNSA. CDR3 length: 13 amino acids. The CDR3 sequence is CASSLRRNSPLHF. The CDR3 DNA reads TGTGCCAGCAGCTTAAGACGAAATTCACCCCTCCACTTT. Full variable domain (remainder filled in from reference TRBV7-2 and TRBJ1-6): GAGVSQSPSNKVTEKGKDVELRCDPISGHTALYWYRQSLGQGLEFLIYFQGNSAPDKSGLPSDRFSAERTGGSVSTLTIQRTQQEDSAVYLCASSLRRNSPLHFGNGTRLTVT.

With respect to this clonotype: The junction departs from the called germline gene at one end, perhaps through a read error. The gene calls are TRBV7-7 and TRBJ2-1; D might be TRBD2 (6 bases). Germline lookup yields CDR1 SSHAT and CDR2 FNYEAQ (reference sequence). The CDR3 loop spans 15 amino acids. The CDR3 nucleotides read TGTGCTAGCAGCCTCGACGGGGGCTCCTACAATGAGCAGTTCTTC. It is translated as CASSLDGGSYNEQFF.

This clonotype was seen only a few times. The chain links TRBV9 to TRBJ1-6; 9 nucleotides line up with TRBD1. Per germline, CDR1 SGDLS and CDR2 YYNGEE. The CDR3 consists of 17 residues. The V segment lost 4 bases and the J segment 0 bases; nucleotides outside the gene matches: 5. DNA of the CDR3: TGTGCCAGCAGCTCCGGGACAGGGAGCTCCTATAATTCACCCCTCCACTTT. This sequence encodes CASSSGTGSSYNSPLHF.

The CDR3 DNA reads as TGTGCCAGCAAAGGACAGAACGACAATGAGCAGTTCTTC. It yields the protein CASKGQNDNEQFF. The J gene is TRBJ2-1, the V gene TRBV6-1, with D maybe TRBD1 (6 bases). The CDR3 is made up of 13 amino acids. In germline, CDR1 is MNHNS, CDR2 SASEGT. With 7 bases removed from V and 5 bases from J, the gap between germline ends came to 12 bases.

This clonotype was counted at least ten times. The chain employs TRBV20-1 and TRBJ1-5; D perhaps matches TRBD1 (6 bases). Trimming left V 5 bases short and J 4 bases short, with 12 bases between. Per the germline V gene, CDR1 is DFQATT and CDR2 is SNEGSKA (reference sequence). This CDR3 comprises 13 residues. The CDR3 loop is CSAPGQKNQPQHF. DNA for the CDR3: TGCAGTGCTCCTGGACAGAAAAATCAGCCCCAGCATTTT.

CDR3 region: CASSLRLSGLQETQYF. CDR3 DNA: TGTGCCAGCAGTCTAAGGCTTAGTGGATTACAAGAGACCCAGTACTTC. The V call is TRBV6-1, the J call TRBJ2-5; D is unclear. V was cut by 5 bases and J by 2 bases, with 18 bases left in between. The CDR3 loop spans 16 amino acids. Germline assignment: CDR1 MNHNS and CDR2 SASEGT.

This clonotype came up a few times. The chain has TRBV13 and TRBJ2-2, with TRBD2 as a possible D gene (5 bases). Germline V gene data show CDR1 as PRHDT and CDR2 as FYEKMQ (reference sequence). V lost 6 bases, J lost 6 bases, and 17 bases lay in between. CDR3 length equals 15 residues. Written as DNA, the CDR3 is TGTGCCAGCAGTCCCAGACCTAGCATCGCCGGGGAGCTGTTTTTT. This gives the protein CASSPRPSIAGELFF.